The text below deals with one TCR beta chain. Its antigen is as yet unknown. On each TCR cDNA molecule, a unique molecular identifier was present. TCRdb ran MiXCR on the 5' RACE reads and lists one entry per CDR3 protein. The table records about 94,000 distinct CDR3 sequences, approximately 20% of them present only once. This specimen comes from a study of spatial heterogeneity in lung cancer. Study outcomes and limitations: Among blood samples, ubiquitous expanded tumor TCRs appeared more at resection than at follow-up.

J was trimmed by 5 bases and V by 8 bases; bases with no gene match: 11. The CDR3 length is 15 residues. CDR1 and CDR2 from the germline V gene are MNHEY and SVGAGI. The time point: blood at routine non-recurrence follow-up after resection. The specimen comprised PBMCs, sampled at follow-up. The sequence was obtained from a male donor with early-stage non-small cell lung cancer. This rearrangement joins TRBV6-5 to TRBJ2-5, with 10 bases lining up with TRBD1. CDR3 in amino acids: CASRRRGQGRETQYF. As DNA, the CDR3 is TGTGCCAGCCGCCGCCGGGGACAGGGGCGGGAGACCCAGTACTTC.